This T cell receptor (beta chain) was identified in a study of OX40 agonist ivuxolimab in advanced cancers. Study overall: Dosing consisted of intravenous ivuxolimab at 0.01 to 10 mg/kg every 2 weeks. Enrolled patients in dose escalation had cancers that were hepatocellular carcinoma, melanoma, renal cell or head and neck cancer. Among those enrolled, mean age was about 58 years (range about 23 to 79) and 75% to 85% were male. General observations from the study: Expanded clones belonging to CD8+ T cells outnumbered, on average, those of CD4+.

As concerns this clone: Its specificity is not known.

Data came from immunoSEQ multiplex PCR; TCRdb stores just in-frame clones and leaves some out. The sample has around 60,000 clones, roughly 87% seen once. The receptor was derived from an adult with an advanced solid tumor such as melanoma, head and neck, liver or kidney cancer. Sequencing was performed on CD4+ or CD8+ T cells sorted from blood, taken in a trial of the OX40 agonist ivuxolimab.

CDR3 bases: TGCGCCAGCAGCCCCAACCCAAGCGTATGGGAGACCCAGTACTTC. Translating gives CASSPNPSVWETQYF. This rearrangement joins TRBV4-1 to TRBJ2-5; D unclear. The CDR3 is 15 amino acids. Germline lookup yields CDR1 MGHRA and CDR2 YSYEKL. The V and J ends lost 4 bases and 5 bases respectively, with 17 bases between them.